This record covers a single TCR beta chain. The germline gives CDR1 SGHRS, CDR2 YFSETQ. The CDR3 has 17 residues. V shed 4 bases and J 4 bases; nucleotides not matched to a gene: 17. The data stem from a study of blood T cell repertoires in COVID-19. In the study's own analysis: Estimation of nucleated cell counts relied on the amplification of reference gene primers. The table came from immunoSEQ multiplex PCR; TCRdb's copy has only in-frame clones and leaves some out. From that table come the V and J calls and clone size; the DNA was used to work out D and trimming. The repertoire holds 200,000 to 250,000 clones, with around 82% as singletons.

V is TRBV5-1 and J is TRBJ2-7, with 7 bases that match TRBD2. This receptor was identified in a woman aged 70 to 79 with acute or convalescent COVID-19. Sequencing was done on a sample of peripheral blood. The DNA of the CDR3 is TGCGCCAGCAGCCCCGGAGGGGAGGACGGCGGGAGATACGAGCAGTACTTC. It specifies CASSPGGEDGGRYEQYF. The full variable domain, with the rest looked up from reference TRBV5-1 and TRBJ2-7, is KAGVTQTPRYLIKTRGQQVTLSCSPISGHRSVSWYQQTPGQGLQFLFEYFSETQRNKGNFPGRFSGRQFSNSRSEMNVSTLELGDSALYLCASSPGGEDGGRYEQYFGPGTRLTVT.